A single sample gave rise to the 21 T cell receptor beta chains below, sequenced in a study of blood T cell repertoires in COVID-19. TCRdb's copy holds only in-frame clones and misses some; the assay was immunoSEQ multiplex PCR. The sample gives hundreds of thousands of clones, approximately 83% of which show up once; about 9.5% is in the top ten. Source material: peripheral blood. Receptor source: a woman of 80 years or more with acute or convalescent COVID-19.

The chain couples TRBV19 to TRBJ1-5; unclear D gene. The CDR3 extends over 15 amino acids. With 6 bases removed from V and 0 bases from J, the gap between germline ends came to 12 bases. Germline V lookup: CDR1 LNHDA, CDR2 SQIVND (reference sequence). The CDR3 DNA reads as TGTGCCAGTAGCTTGATTCGGGATAGCAATCAGCCCCAGCATTTT. This sequence encodes CASSLIRDSNQPQHF.

The chain is built from TRBV6-6 and TRBJ2-1; TRBD2 might be the D (6 bases). The length of the CDR3 is 16 residues. Germline CDR1 reads MNHNY; CDR2 reads SVGAGI (reference sequence). V was clipped by 6 bases and J by 2 bases, with 17 bases between them. The CDR3 loop reads CASRTEGTQAYNEQFF. As DNA, the CDR3 is TGTGCCAGCAGAACGGAGGGGACTCAGGCCTACAATGAGCAGTTCTTC.

The DNA for the CDR3 is TGTGCCAGCAGCCAAGATGCGGGTCCCGGGGAGCTGTTTTTT. Its translation is CASSQDAGPGELFF. The V and J genes are TRBV3-1 (or the pseudogene TRBV3-2) and TRBJ2-2, with a possible D match to TRBD2 (5 bases). Trimming took off 0 bases at V and 6 bases at J, with 8 bases between the two ends. Germline CDR1 LGHDT, CDR2 YNNKEL (reference sequence). The CDR3 runs 14 residues.

The J gene is TRBJ1-1, the V gene TRBV6-5, with no clear D. Deletions cut 6 bases from V and 5 bases from J, with 13 bases between. Germline loops: CDR1 MNHEY, CDR2 SVGAGI. The CDR3 runs 13 residues. The CDR3 region is CASSPSGRTEAFF. CDR3 in DNA: TGTGCCAGCAGCCCCAGTGGGAGGACTGAAGCTTTCTTT.

The rearrangement uses TRBV28 and TRBJ1-4; D is possibly TRBD1 (6 bases). CDR1 MDHEN and CDR2 SYDVKM come from the germline V gene. The CDR3 covers 15 residues. The V and J ends lost 4 bases and 7 bases respectively, with 16 bases between them. As DNA, the CDR3 is TGTGCCAGCAGTTCTAGTCCCTCAGGGGTTGAAAAACTGTTTTTT. Translation: CASSSSPSGVEKLFF. Combining the CDR3 with reference TRBV28 and TRBJ1-4 gives the whole variable domain DVKVTQSSRYLVKRTGEKVFLECVQDMDHENMFWYRQDPGLGLRLIYFSYDVKMKEKGDIPEGYSVSREKKERFSLILESASTNQTSMYLCASSSSPSGVEKLFFGSGTQLSVL.

The chain carries TRBV2 and TRBJ1-5; 7 nucleotides line up with TRBD1. The CDR3 is 14 amino acids. Unmatched junction bases numbered 8, after V lost 6 bases and J lost 6 bases. Germline CDR1 reads SNHLY; CDR2 reads FYNNEI. CDR3 sequence: CASSPQTGRQPQHF. CDR3 DNA: TGTGCCAGCAGCCCTCAGACAGGGCGTCAGCCCCAGCATTTT.

This sequence joins TRBV5-1 and TRBJ2-7; 12 nucleotides line up with TRBD2. Germline trimming cut 3 bases from V and 3 bases from J; bases unmatched to any gene: 1. The CDR3 is made up of 14 amino acids. Germline lookup yields CDR1 SGHRS and CDR2 YFSETQ. CDR3 in DNA: TGCGCCAGCAGCTGGACTAGCGGGGTCTACGAGCAGTACTTC. Protein sequence: CASSWTSGVYEQYF.

This clone was counted a few times. The chain has TRBV5-6 and TRBJ1-6, with D unresolved. V lost 3 bases and J lost 2, with 9 bases in between. Per germline, CDR1 SGHDT and CDR2 YYEEEE. The CDR3 length is 15 residues. CDR3 in amino acids: CASSSHGAYNSPLHF. The CDR3 region has the DNA TGTGCCAGCAGCTCCCACGGGGCCTATAATTCACCCCTCCACTTT.

The V and J genes are TRBV15 and TRBJ1-5, with a tentative D call TRBD1 (5 bases). This CDR3 has 20 amino acids. Germline V CDR1 and CDR2: LNHNV, YYDKDF (reference sequence). Deletions cut 1 base from V and 4 bases from J, with 26 bases between. CDR3 protein: CATSRGGYSGQGFGNQPQHF. In DNA, the CDR3 is TGTGCCACCAGCAGAGGGGGTTATTCTGGGCAGGGTTTTGGTAATCAGCCCCAGCATTTT.

As DNA, the CDR3 is TGTGCCAGCAGCCAAGACTACGCCGGTGGAAACACCATATATTTT. Translated: CASSQDYAGGNTIYF. The chain has TRBV4-2 and TRBJ1-3; D gene unclear. There are 15 residues in the CDR3. The germline V gene has CDR1 LGHNA and CDR2 YNFKEQ. V lost 0 bases to trimming and J lost 3 bases, with 9 bases between them.

The chain has TRBV2 and TRBJ2-7, with TRBD1 identical over 7 bases. The length of the CDR3 is 15 residues. V was clipped by 2 bases and J by 3 bases; unmatched bases: 7. Germline V gene data show CDR1 as SNHLY and CDR2 as FYNNEI. CDR3 sequence reads: CASSERRDRFYEQYF. The CDR3 nucleotides are TGTGCCAGCAGTGAACGTCGGGACAGATTCTACGAGCAGTACTTC.

The chain employs TRBV5-4 and TRBJ2-1; the match to TRBD1 covers 8 bases. This CDR3 is built from 14 residues. Germline CDR1 reads SGHNT; CDR2 reads YYREEE (reference sequence). Trimming removed 0 bases from V and 9 bases from J; junction bases left unmatched: 5. The CDR3 DNA reads TGTGCCAGCAGCTTGGGCAGGGGGCCCGGTGAGCAGTTCTTC. Protein: CASSLGRGPGEQFF.

The chain carries TRBV7-9 and TRBJ2-7; TRBD1 matches 10 bases. The CDR3 spans 16 residues. CDR1 and CDR2 (germline): SEHNR, FQNEAQ (reference sequence). J lost 6 bases, V lost 3 bases, and 11 bases had no gene match. CDR3 in DNA: TGTGCCAGCAGCTTCGGTCCGGGACAGGGGATTGTCGAGCAGTACTTC. Protein sequence: CASSFGPGQGIVEQYF. Filled out from reference TRBV7-9 and TRBJ2-7, the complete variable domain reads DTGVSQNPRHKITKRGQNVTFRCDPISEHNRLYWYRQTLGQGPEFLTYFQNEAQLEKSRLLSDRFSAERPKGSFSTLEIQRTEQGDSAMYLCASSFGPGQGIVEQYFGPGTRLTVT.

The chain couples TRBV14 to TRBJ1-1, with D perhaps TRBD1 (6 bases). The ends were cut back, 4 bases at V and 4 bases at J, with 19 bases in the middle. CDR1 is SGHDN, CDR2 FVKESK, per germline. The CDR3 covers 16 residues. The CDR3 sequence: CASSRSTGWASTEAFF. Written as DNA, the CDR3 is TGTGCCAGCAGCCGCTCTACAGGGTGGGCGTCCACTGAAGCTTTCTTT.

The rearrangement links TRBV6-5 to TRBJ2-3; D might be TRBD2 (6 bases). Germline loops: CDR1 MNHEY, CDR2 SVGAGI. The CDR3 runs to 15 residues. Between the trimmed V and J ends, which lost 6 bases and 2 bases, there was a span of 15 bases. Here the CDR3 DNA reads TGTGCCAGCAGCTTAGGCGGGGCGAACACAGATACGCAGTATTTT. Translation: CASSLGGANTDTQYF.

The rearrangement joins TRBV11-3 to TRBJ1-6, with D perhaps TRBD1 (6 bases). This CDR3 has 17 residues. Trimming shortened V by 5 bases and J by 10 bases, and 24 bases separated the two germline ends. Germline V gene lookup returns CDR1 SGHNT and CDR2 YENEEA. CDR3 DNA sequence: TGTGCCAGCAGCCCGAGTGGACAGCCAGGGGTCTTCTCACCCCTCCACTTT. Translated: CASSPSGQPGVFSPLHF.

The V and J genes are TRBV29-1 and TRBJ1-5; D is possibly TRBD1 (6 bases). Germline-derived CDR1 and CDR2 are SQVTM and ANQGSEA. The CDR3 totals 13 residues. V gave up 4 bases and J gave up 1 base, with 8 bases separating them. CDR3 in DNA: TGCAGCGTTGCAGGGGAGAGCAATCAGCCCCAGCATTTT. Its protein product is CSVAGESNQPQHF.

The rearrangement uses TRBV28 and TRBJ2-1; TRBD2 is a possible D gene (5 bases). Trimming took off 6 bases at V and 8 bases at J, with 14 bases between the two ends. The CDR3 has 13 amino acids. Germline V gene lookup returns CDR1 MDHEN and CDR2 SYDVKM. For the CDR3, the DNA is TGTGCCAGCAGCCGCTCAGAGGGCCATGAGCAGTTCTTC. This gives the protein CASSRSEGHEQFF.

This clone was seen many times. Within the sample, other DNA sequences also encode this same CDR3. The V gene is TRBV6-1, the J gene TRBJ1-5; no reliable D call. The CDR3 consists of 15 residues. V shed 1 base and J shed 2 bases, with 9 bases lying between them. The germline gives CDR1 MNHNS, CDR2 SASEGT. The DNA of the CDR3 is TGTGCCAGCAGTGAAGGTTCGCGGGGCAATCAGCCCCAGCATTTT. This translates into CASSEGSRGNQPQHF.

V usage is TRBV5-1 and J usage is TRBJ1-3, with 10 bases aligning to TRBD1. The CDR3 contains 15 residues. CDR1 is SGHRS, CDR2 YFSETQ, per germline. Trimming removed 4 bases from V and 3 bases from J; junction bases left unmatched: 4. Here the CDR3 reads CASSPDRGLGNTIYF. The CDR3 DNA follows: TGCGCCAGCAGCCCCGACAGGGGGCTTGGAAACACCATATATTTT. Together with reference TRBV5-1 and TRBJ1-3, the CDR3 gives the full variable domain: KAGVTQTPRYLIKTRGQQVTLSCSPISGHRSVSWYQQTPGQGLQFLFEYFSETQRNKGNFPGRFSGRQFSNSRSEMNVSTLELGDSALYLCASSPDRGLGNTIYFGEGSWLTVV.

On this clone itself: This sample also contains other DNA sequences that code for the same CDR3. The gene calls are TRBV6-5 and TRBJ1-1; D might be TRBD1 (6 bases). V was cut by 5 bases and J by 1 base, with 11 bases left in between. CDR1 is MNHEY, CDR2 SVGAGI, per germline. The CDR3 consists of 14 residues. The CDR3 coding sequence is TGTGCCAGCAGTCCCGTGACAGGGAACACTGAAGCTTTCTTT. Protein product: CASSPVTGNTEAFF.